Below are 26 T cell receptor beta chains sequenced from a single sample in a study of identical twins. A single record per CDR3 protein comes from TCRdb applying MiXCR to the 5' RACE reads. This sample has around 490,000 distinct CDR3 sequences, with more than 13% found just once. This sample also appeared in a second study, on yellow fever vaccine responses in identical twins.

The sequenced material came from CD4+ T cells sorted from blood. The receptors were gathered from a woman between 18 and 29 years old in good health.

The rearrangement joins TRBV29-1 to TRBJ1-2; 7 nucleotides agree with TRBD1. The CDR3 sequence is 12 residues long. The trim removed 4 bases at V and 7 bases at J, leaving 6 bases unmatched. Germline values: CDR1 SQVTM, CDR2 ANQGSEA. The CDR3 protein is CSVGEGAAGYTF. Written as DNA, the CDR3 is TGCAGCGTTGGGGAGGGGGCGGCTGGCTACACCTTC.

Here the CDR3 reads CASSGKTGTENSPLHF. CDR3 DNA sequence: TGCGCCAGCAGCGGGAAGACCGGGACAGAGAATTCACCCCTCCACTTT. This chain joins TRBV5-1 and TRBJ1-6; 7 bases fit TRBD1. The V and J ends lost 4 bases and 7 bases, in that order; junction bases with no gene match: 11. CDR1 is SGHRS, CDR2 YFSETQ, per germline. This CDR3 is built from 16 residues.

The chain has TRBV11-2 and TRBJ2-3, with 11 bases matching TRBD2. CDR3 size: 17 residues. Germline V gene sequence: CDR1 SGHAT, CDR2 FQNNGV. Germline trimming cut 1 base from V and 4 bases from J; bases unmatched to any gene: 7. CDR3 region: CASSLGLAGGSADTQYF. The DNA for the CDR3 is TGTGCCAGCAGCTTAGGCCTAGCGGGGGGTTCGGCAGATACGCAGTATTTT.

This clonotype was seen once. This chain joins TRBV4-3 and TRBJ2-5; D uncertain. V lost 5 bases, J lost 7 bases, and 17 bases lay in between. Looked up from germline, CDR1 is LGHNA and CDR2 is YSLEER. The CDR3 has 14 amino acids. In nucleotides, the CDR3 is TGCGCCAGCAGCGAACAGAATCATTTCGGGACCCAGTACTTC. Its protein is CASSEQNHFGTQYF.

There are many counts of this clonotype. V gene TRBV20-1 combines with J gene TRBJ2-1, with D possibly being TRBD2 (6 bases). This CDR3 has 14 amino acids. Trimming pared 6 bases from V and 9 bases from J, leaving 21 bases between. Germline V gene data show CDR1 as DFQATT and CDR2 as SNEGSKA (reference sequence). CDR3 protein: CSAERVGGSGEQFF. Here the CDR3 DNA reads TGCAGTGCGGAGAGGGTTGGGGGGTCGGGTGAGCAGTTCTTC.

This clonotype has just a few counts. This chain uses TRBV18 with TRBJ1-5; no clear D gene. The germline V and J ends were trimmed by 6 bases and 6 bases, with 12 bases remaining between them. The CDR3 sequence is 13 residues long. Per germline, CDR1 KGHSH and CDR2 LQKENI. In DNA form, the CDR3 reads TGTGCCAGCTCGAGCGACAAGTCTCAGCCCCAGCATTTT. Translating it yields CASSSDKSQPQHF.

This rearrangement joins TRBV5-5 to TRBJ2-1, with 12 bases fitting TRBD2. The V and J ends lost 4 bases and 9 bases, in that order; junction bases with no gene match: 11. Looked up from germline, CDR1 is SGHKS and CDR2 is YYEKEE (reference sequence). This CDR3 spans 16 amino acids. CDR3 nucleotide sequence: TGTGCCAGCAGCCCACGACTAGCGGGGGCTCCCATTGAGCAGTTCTTC. Translation gives CASSPRLAGAPIEQFF.

This clonotype has only a few counts. This chain connects TRBV11-2 to TRBJ2-3, with D perhaps TRBD2 (7 bases). The germline V gene encodes CDR1 SGHAT and CDR2 FQNNGV. The CDR3 contains 18 residues. Trimming took off 1 base at V and 4 bases at J, with 21 bases between the two ends. CDR3 loop: CASSLVSGGPNLADTQYF. The DNA of the CDR3 is TGTGCCAGCAGCTTAGTGTCCGGGGGGCCCAACTTGGCAGATACGCAGTATTTT.

This clonotype was seen a handful of times. CDR3 sequence: CASSRRDSGLAGGPGEQYF. The CDR3 DNA is TGTGCCAGCAGCAGACGGGACTCGGGACTAGCGGGAGGGCCGGGCGAGCAGTACTTC. The chain recombines TRBV12-3 or TRBV12-4 with TRBJ2-7, with TRBD2 matching over 16 bases. J gave up 6 bases and V 6 bases, and 17 bases lay outside the gene matches. The CDR3 is 19 residues long.

The chain couples TRBV28 to TRBJ2-1; a weak D match, TRBD2 (5 bases). V lost 3 bases to trimming and J lost 8 bases, with 17 bases between them. Per the germline V gene, CDR1 is MDHEN and CDR2 is SYDVKM. The CDR3 totals 15 residues. As DNA, the CDR3 is TGTGCCAGCAGTTTCGCCCTGGGGATGAGGGATGAGCAGTTCTTC. Protein product: CASSFALGMRDEQFF.

This chain links TRBV6-2 or TRBV6-3 with TRBJ1-6; 7 positions match TRBD1. With 8 bases clipped from V and 7 bases from J, the junction kept 5 bases outside the gene matches. This CDR3 has 13 amino acids. CDR1 MNHEY and CDR2 SVGEGT come from the germline V gene. This CDR3 is CASAGTENSPLHF. CDR3 in DNA: TGTGCCAGCGCCGGGACAGAGAATTCACCCCTCCACTTT.

This clonotype has only a few counts. The gene calls are TRBV5-1 and TRBJ2-3; no definite D call. The germline V and J ends were trimmed by 0 bases and 6 bases, with 11 bases remaining between them. Germline V gives CDR1 SGHRS, CDR2 YFSETQ. The CDR3 is made up of 14 amino acids. The CDR3 DNA is TGCGCCAGCAGCTTGGCCGTGGCTACTGATACGCAGTATTTT. Residues: CASSLAVATDTQYF.

This clonotype turned up a few times. The chain is built from TRBV29-1 and TRBJ2-7, with D perhaps being TRBD1 or TRBD2 (5 bases each). The CDR3 has 13 amino acids. V lost 6 bases, J lost 5 bases, and 17 bases lay in between. The germline V gene encodes CDR1 SQVTM and CDR2 ANQGSEA. CDR3 residues: CSVEGVGVHEQYF. Written as DNA, the CDR3 is TGCAGCGTCGAGGGCGTGGGGGTCCACGAGCAGTACTTC.

The chain is built from TRBV12-3 or TRBV12-4 and TRBJ1-4; D call uncertain. Trimming left V 3 bases short and J 7 bases short, with 15 bases between. The CDR3 covers 15 residues. The CDR3 sequence is CASSFGRGYLEKLFF. Here the CDR3 DNA reads TGTGCCAGCAGTTTCGGACGTGGCTACCTTGAAAAACTGTTTTTT.

This clonotype came up a few times. The J gene is TRBJ2-2, the V gene TRBV29-1, with no clear D. Trimming shortened V by 3 bases and J by 0 bases, and 11 bases separated the two germline ends. The CDR3 contains 15 residues. The germline CDR1 and CDR2 sequences are SQVTM and ANQGSEA. CDR3 loop: CSVEWASTNTGELFF. The CDR3 DNA reads TGCAGCGTTGAGTGGGCCAGCACGAACACCGGGGAGCTGTTTTTT.

V and J are TRBV5-4 and TRBJ2-2; D gene uncertain. The CDR3 contains 14 residues. The germline V gene has CDR1 SGHNT and CDR2 YYREEE (reference sequence). V was clipped by 0 bases and J by 8 bases, with 11 bases between them. DNA for the CDR3: TGTGCCAGCAGCTTGGATGGTGACGCAGGGGAGCTGTTTTTT. It yields the protein CASSLDGDAGELFF. Filled out from reference TRBV5-4 and TRBJ2-2, the complete variable domain reads ETGVTQSPTHLIKTRGQQVTLRCSSQSGHNTVSWYQQALGQGPQFIFQYYREEENGRGNFPPRFSGLQFPNYSSELNVNALELDDSALYLCASSLDGDAGELFFGEGSRLTVL.

The rearrangement uses TRBV5-1 and TRBJ1-3; TRBD1 aligns across 9 bases. This CDR3 has 15 amino acids. Germline CDR1 is SGHRS and CDR2 is YFSETQ. Germline trimming cut 4 bases from V and 4 bases from J; bases unmatched to any gene: 6. CDR3 sequence reads: CASSLGQGTGNTIYF. CDR3 nucleotide sequence: TGCGCCAGCAGCCTAGGACAGGGGACGGGAAACACCATATATTTT.

This chain uses TRBV27 with TRBJ2-7; TRBD2 matches 11 bases. There are 17 residues in the CDR3. Germline V lookup: CDR1 MNHEY, CDR2 SMNVEV (reference sequence). J lost 5 bases, V lost 5 bases, and 14 bases had no gene match. The chain's CDR3 is CASSPRLAGTVDDEQYF. DNA for the CDR3: TGTGCCAGCAGTCCGCGACTAGCGGGAACCGTCGATGACGAGCAGTACTTC.

This clonotype appeared a few times. Germline and junction disagree at one end, which may indicate a read error. This chain connects TRBV11-1 to TRBJ2-4; D is unresolved. The CDR3 has 13 residues. The germline V gene has CDR1 SGHAT and CDR2 FQDESV (reference sequence). The CDR3, as DNA: TGTGCCAGCAGCTTAGCAGGGAAGGTCCCCCTCTTTTTC. Its protein is CASSLAGKVPLFF.

The sample holds a few counts of this clonotype. The gene calls are TRBV7-2 and TRBJ2-1; 7 bases fit TRBD1. The CDR3 covers 15 residues. V was clipped by 5 bases and J by 2 bases; unmatched bases: 6. CDR1 is SGHTA and CDR2 is FQGNSA in the germline V gene. CDR3 DNA sequence: TGTGCCAGCAGCAATCGACAGGGAACCTACAATGAGCAGTTCTTC. Protein product: CASSNRQGTYNEQFF.

The chain has TRBV18 and TRBJ1-5, with 8 bases matching TRBD1. Germline V CDR1 and CDR2: KGHSH, LQKENI. The CDR3 covers 17 residues. V gave up 0 bases and J gave up 3 bases; unmatched junction bases: 7. The CDR3 loop reads CASSPPVAGGFNQPQHF. The CDR3, as DNA: TGTGCCAGCTCACCACCGGTGGCAGGGGGCTTCAATCAGCCCCAGCATTTT.

The chain is built from TRBV18 and TRBJ2-2, with 8 bases aligning to TRBD1. The V gene's germline CDR1 is KGHSH and CDR2 LQKENI. This CDR3 contains 17 residues. V was clipped by 3 bases and J by 0 bases; unmatched bases: 6. The CDR3 loop reads CASSPLPTGANTGELFF. The CDR3 nucleotides read TGTGCCAGCTCACCGTTACCGACAGGGGCGAACACCGGGGAGCTGTTTTTT.

The chain employs TRBV20-1 and TRBJ2-7, with D unclear. V was trimmed by 0 bases and J by 4 bases, leaving 16 bases between them. The germline gives CDR1 DFQATT, CDR2 SNEGSKA (reference sequence). CDR3 size: 15 residues. In DNA form, the CDR3 reads TGCAGTGCTAGAGATGGTTCGACCATCCTTTACGAGCAGTACTTC. Amino acids: CSARDGSTILYEQYF.

This clonotype was seen a few times. The chain employs TRBV24-1 and TRBJ2-7; TRBD2 matches 9 bases. Germline CDR1 and CDR2: KGHDR and SFDVKD. CDR3 length equals 15 residues. Trimming cost V 4 bases and J 1 base; bases outside gene matches: 4. This chain's CDR3 is CATSDPTSGSYEQYF. CDR3 sequence (DNA): TGTGCCACCAGTGACCCGACTAGCGGATCCTACGAGCAGTACTTC.

The sample holds a few counts of this clonotype. The rearrangement uses TRBV12-3 or TRBV12-4 and TRBJ1-5; the match to TRBD1 covers 12 bases. The CDR3 has 14 amino acids. Losses at the gene ends were 5 bases for V and 6 bases for J; bases not matched to a gene: 2. CDR3 coding DNA: TGTGCCAGCAGTCGGGACAGGGGGCTTCAGCCCCAGCATTTT. Amino acids: CASSRDRGLQPQHF.

The chain employs TRBV7-9 and TRBJ1-2; D may be TRBD1 (5 bases). Trimming removed 10 bases from V and 4 bases from J, with 10 bases in between. The CDR3 spans 11 residues. Per germline, CDR1 SEHNR and CDR2 FQNEAQ (reference sequence). The CDR3 loop is CATWGPYGYTF. For the CDR3, the DNA is TGTGCCACTTGGGGCCCCTATGGCTACACCTTC.